Following are 16 T cell receptor beta chains from one sample sequenced in a study of T cell repertoires in cytomegalovirus infection. No antigen has been assigned to these receptors. TCRdb passed the reads through MiXCR, listing each CDR3 protein once. This table holds about 100,000 distinct CDR3 sequences, about 31% found once. The sequences come from CD8+ T cells from cultured PBMCs, collected from culture after CMV antigen stimulation. These TCRs come from a human donor in good health (CMV status not recorded). Some clones in this sample may be carry-over from other donors' samples.

This chain's CDR3 is CASSLADTQYF. CDR3 DNA: TGTGCCAGCAGTTTGGCAGATACGCAGTATTTT. This chain connects TRBV12-3 or TRBV12-4 to TRBJ2-3; D ambiguous. Trimming left V 3 bases short and J 4 bases short, with 2 bases between. The CDR3 is made up of 11 amino acids.

The sample holds a few counts of this clonotype. The chain is built from TRBV15 and TRBJ2-7, with 7 bases lining up with TRBD1. J gave up 4 bases and V 3 bases, and 6 bases lay outside the gene matches. CDR1 is LNHNV and CDR2 is YYDKDF in the germline V gene (reference sequence). CDR3 length: 14 residues. The chain's CDR3 is CATSRDRNGYEQYF. As DNA, the CDR3 is TGTGCCACCAGCAGGGACAGGAATGGGTACGAGCAGTACTTC. The whole variable domain, remainder taken from reference TRBV15 and TRBJ2-7, is DAMVIQNPRYQVTQFGKPVTLSCSQTLNHNVMYWYQQKSSQAPKLLFHYYDKDFNNEADTPDNFQSRRPNTSFCFLDIRSPGLGDTAMYLCATSRDRNGYEQYFGPGTRLTVT.

This clonotype turned up a few times. J is TRBJ1-2 and V is TRBV13; 7 nucleotides agree with TRBD1. The CDR3 loop spans 13 amino acids. Germline assignment: CDR1 PRHDT and CDR2 FYEKMQ (reference sequence). The J segment lost 7 bases and the V segment lost 5 bases, leaving 7 bases of the junction unmatched. The CDR3 DNA is TGTGCCAGCAGCGAAGACAGGGTTGGTGGCTACACCTTC. Its protein is CASSEDRVGGYTF.

The table lists this clonotype with a few counts. The V call is TRBV27, the J call TRBJ1-2, with 9 bases lining up with TRBD1. This CDR3 is 15 amino acids long. Unmatched junction bases numbered 10, after V lost 5 bases and J lost 6 bases. The germline CDR1 and CDR2 sequences are MNHEY and SMNVEV (reference sequence). Here the CDR3 reads CASSPITGGVDGYTF. In DNA, the CDR3 is TGTGCCAGCAGTCCAATAACAGGGGGCGTCGATGGCTACACCTTC.

The chain couples TRBV7-6 to TRBJ2-3; D unresolved. Trimming left V 1 base short and J 10 bases short, with 9 bases between. The length of the CDR3 is 12 residues. The germline CDR1 and CDR2 sequences are SGHVS and FNYEAQ. The CDR3 sequence is CASSLGDSAQYF. CDR3 nucleotides: TGTGCCAGCAGCTTAGGCGACTCTGCGCAGTATTTT.

This chain connects TRBV19 to TRBJ2-2; perhaps TRBD2 as D (6 bases). CDR3 length: 16 residues. Per germline, CDR1 LNHDA and CDR2 SQIVND (reference sequence). Between the trimmed V and J ends, which lost 1 base and 6 bases, there was a span of 15 bases. For the CDR3, the DNA is TGTGCCAGTAGTATAGTTCCAGCGGGTTATCCCGGGGAGCTGTTTTTT. The encoded protein is CASSIVPAGYPGELFF.

The chain combines TRBV6-6 with TRBJ1-4; D is undetermined. V was shortened by 6 bases and J by 10 bases, with 18 bases between the two germline ends. This CDR3 is built from 14 residues. CDR1 and CDR2 (germline): MNHNY, SVGAGI (reference sequence). CDR3 loop: CASSSMGVSGKLFF. Here the CDR3 DNA reads TGTGCCAGCAGCTCAATGGGTGTATCTGGAAAACTGTTTTTT.

The gene calls are TRBV7-8 and TRBJ2-2, with 14 bases matching TRBD2. Looked up from germline, CDR1 is SGHVS and CDR2 is FQNEAQ. The CDR3 is made up of 17 amino acids. The junction had 9 bases not matched to a gene; V was cut back by 5 bases and J by 7 bases. This CDR3 is CASSPKGLAGEIGELFF. In nucleotides, the CDR3 is TGTGCCAGCAGCCCAAAGGGACTAGCGGGGGAAATCGGGGAGCTGTTTTTT.

This clonotype came up once. J is TRBJ2-7 and V is TRBV15, with 8 nucleotides matching TRBD1. Germline CDR1 reads LNHNV; CDR2 reads YYDKDF (reference sequence). V lost 9 bases and J lost 6; bases outside the gene matches: 10. CDR3 length equals 13 residues. The CDR3 region is CATSQGALFEQYF. The CDR3 DNA sequence: TGTGCCACTAGCCAGGGGGCCCTCTTCGAGCAGTACTTC.

The rearrangement joins TRBV28 to TRBJ1-2, with D tentatively TRBD1 (5 bases). From germline, CDR1 is MDHEN and CDR2 SYDVKM. This CDR3 is built from 15 residues. The V and J ends lost 3 bases and 5 bases respectively, with 16 bases between them. The CDR3 sequence: CASSFPRAGKYGYTF. The CDR3 DNA sequence: TGTGCCAGCAGTTTTCCCAGGGCAGGGAAATATGGCTACACCTTC.

This clonotype was detected many times. The CDR3 loop reads CASSQEGQNTEAFF. The CDR3 nucleotides are TGCGCCAGCAGCCAAGAGGGGCAGAACACTGAAGCTTTCTTT. The V gene is TRBV4-1, the J gene TRBJ1-1, with TRBD1 as a possible D gene (5 bases). Germline-derived CDR1 and CDR2 are MGHRA and YSYEKL. Between the trimmed V and J ends, which lost 0 bases and 1 base, there was a span of 6 bases. This CDR3 region has 14 residues.

This chain joins TRBV6-1 and TRBJ2-1; D gene uncertain. This CDR3 is built from 15 residues. Germline loops: CDR1 MNHNS, CDR2 SASEGT. V was trimmed by 5 bases and J by 8 bases, leaving 19 bases between them. This chain's CDR3 is CASSYPSYGVYEQFF. In DNA, the CDR3 is TGTGCCAGCAGTTACCCCTCGTATGGGGTCTATGAGCAGTTCTTC.

This clonotype was picked up a small number of times. The V and J genes are TRBV5-4 and TRBJ2-1; 7 bases fit TRBD2. The V gene's germline CDR1 is SGHNT and CDR2 YYREEE (reference sequence). Trimming cost V 6 bases and J 0 bases; bases outside gene matches: 9. This CDR3 comprises 16 residues. The CDR3 region is CASTNKRGSSYNEQFF. The CDR3 DNA reads as TGTGCCAGCACCAATAAGCGGGGAAGCTCCTACAATGAGCAGTTCTTC.

This chain connects TRBV7-9 to TRBJ2-3; no firm D call. CDR3 length equals 14 residues. Germline V lookup: CDR1 SEHNR, CDR2 FQNEAQ (reference sequence). Trimming shortened V by 3 bases and J by 2 bases, and 9 bases separated the two germline ends. CDR3 nucleotides: TGTGCCAGCAGCTTTGTAAGGACCACAGATACGCAGTATTTT. Translation gives CASSFVRTTDTQYF.

As for this clonotype: Being one base from a much bigger clone, this may be a read error. The chain uses TRBV19 and TRBJ1-3; D is perhaps TRBD1 (5 bases). The CDR3 loop spans 15 amino acids. Between the trimmed V and J ends, which lost 3 bases and 2 bases, there was a span of 11 bases. The germline V gene encodes CDR1 LNHDA and CDR2 SQIVND (reference sequence). CDR3 loop: CASSILLTAGNTIYF. CDR3 in DNA: TGTGCCAGTAGTATTCTCTTGACAGCTGGAAACACCATATATTTT.

In its sample, this clonotype was seen a few times. The V call is TRBV12-3 or TRBV12-4, the J call TRBJ1-1; tentatively, D is TRBD1 (6 bases). The ends were cut back, 10 bases at V and 3 bases at J, with 12 bases in the middle. The CDR3 is made up of 12 amino acids. CDR3 DNA sequence: TGTGCCATCGGAGAGGGGGACACTGAAGCTTTCTTT. This encodes CAIGEGDTEAFF.